Listed below are T cell receptor beta chains from one sample, sequenced in a study of CD8+ T cells in alopecia areata. Here immunoSEQ multiplex PCR was the method, and the copy in TCRdb shows in-frame clones only, minus some. The repertoire holds almost 35,000 clones, with 55% as singletons. The source material was NKG2D-high CD8+ T cells sorted from blood. The receptors were gathered from a human donor with alopecia areata. Both conserved end residues are part of each CDR3. D genes are given only for firm matches. Only part of the rows carry a size: once, few, many, or a class if the clone is expanded.

CASSFPGTGYGYTF | TGTGCCAGCAGCTTCCCCGGGACAGGGTACGGCTACACCTTC | TRBJ1-2 | NA | TRBV7-2 | TRBD1
CSVEATGELFF | TGCAGCGTTGAGGCAACCGGGGAGCTGTTTTTT | TRBJ2-2 | NA | TRBV29-1 | NA
CATSIAGTPYEQYF | TGTGCCACCAGCATTGCCGGGACTCCGTACGAGCAGTACTTC | TRBJ2-7 | NA | TRBV15 | NA
CASSLLGATYEQYF | TGTGCCAGCAGCCTTCTGGGAGCGACCTACGAGCAGTACTTC | TRBJ2-7 | NA | TRBV7-2 | NA
CATYSGDPRDEQYF | TGTGCCACCTACAGCGGGGACCCGCGGGACGAGCAGTACTTC | TRBJ2-7 | NA | TRBV6-6 | TRBD2
CSVDGGPLNYGYTF | TGCAGCGTTGATGGGGGCCCACTTAACTATGGCTACACCTTC | TRBJ1-2 | few | TRBV29-1 | NA
CASSIRLGQYEQYF | TGTGCCAGTAGTATTCGGCTGGGACAGTACGAGCAGTACTTC | TRBJ2-7 | NA | TRBV19 | TRBD1
CASSPPGVASNEQFF | TGTGCCAGCAGCCCCCCCGGAGTAGCGAGCAATGAGCAGTTCTTC | TRBJ2-1 | NA | TRBV11-2 | NA
CASSLVSRQRETQYF | TGTGCCAGCAGCTTAGTTTCCCGCCAGAGGGAGACCCAGTACTTC | TRBJ2-5 | NA | TRBV7-8 | NA
CASSFSGANVLTF | TGTGCCAGCAGCTTCTCTGGGGCCAACGTCCTGACTTTC | TRBJ2-6 | NA | TRBV5-4 | NA
CASSPWPRDTQYF | TGTGCCAGCAGCCCCTGGCCTCGGGATACGCAGTATTTT | TRBJ2-3 | NA | TRBV7-9 | NA
CASGAATSGGDEETQYF | TGTGCCAGCGGGGCCGCAACTAGCGGGGGGGACGAAGAGACCCAGTACTTC | TRBJ2-5 | NA | TRBV2 | TRBD2
CASSSGTGGYEQYF | TGTGCCAGCAGTTCCGGGACAGGGGGCTACGAGCAGTACTTC | TRBJ2-7 | NA | TRBV27 | TRBD1
CASRTASQETQYF | TGTGCCAGCAGGACGGCGAGCCAAGAGACCCAGTACTTC | TRBJ2-5 | NA | TRBV2 | NA
CASSYKTSPYEQYF | TGTGCCAGCAGTTATAAGACTAGTCCCTACGAGCAGTACTTC | TRBJ2-7 | NA | TRBV6-4 | NA
CASRSGRVYGYTF | TGTGCCAGTAGGTCAGGACGCGTCTATGGCTACACCTTC | TRBJ1-2 | NA | TRBV19 | NA
CASSLRGSPYEQYF | TGTGCCAGCAGCTTACGGGGGAGCCCCTACGAGCAGTACTTC | TRBJ2-7 | NA | TRBV7-9 | NA
CASRVQGLYNEQFF | TGTGCCAGCAGGGTCCAGGGGCTCTACAATGAGCAGTTCTTC | TRBJ2-1 | NA | TRBV6-5 | NA
CASSQVTGRNQPQHF | TGCGCCAGCAGCCAAGTGACAGGAAGGAATCAGCCCCAGCATTTT | TRBJ1-5 | NA | TRBV4-3 | NA
CASSPSGLADYEQYF | TGTGCCAGCAGCCCTTCGGGACTAGCCGACTACGAGCAGTACTTC | TRBJ2-7 | NA | TRBV6-5 | TRBD2
CASSQGQGGVETGELFF | TGCGCCAGCAGCCAAGGACAGGGCGGGGTGGAAACCGGGGAGCTGTTTTTT | TRBJ2-2 | NA | TRBV4-1 | NA
CASSNTGELFF | TGTGCCAGTTCGAACACCGGGGAGCTGTTTTTT | TRBJ2-2 | NA | TRBV27 | NA
CASSREGAYEQYF | TGCGCCAGCAGCAGGGAAGGAGCCTACGAGCAGTACTTC | TRBJ2-7 | NA | TRBV5-1 | NA
CASTSVGLAGVDEQFF | TGTGCCAGCACCTCCGTGGGGCTAGCGGGAGTTGATGAGCAGTTCTTC | TRBJ2-1 | few | TRBV7-9 | TRBD2
CASSQLAESYNEQFF | TGTGCCAGCAGTCAACTAGCGGAATCCTACAATGAGCAGTTCTTC | TRBJ2-1 | NA | TRBV27 | TRBD2
CASSASGGAVDTQYF | TGTGCCAGCAGTGCTAGCGGGGGGGCCGTAGATACGCAGTATTTT | TRBJ2-3 | NA | TRBV6-4 | TRBD2